This T cell receptor (beta chain) was captured by sequencing in a study of T cell repertoires in cytomegalovirus infection (dated by TCRdb to about 2019). About the study as a whole: The HLA type of each donor mattered for the analysis, because public TCR beta signatures pointed to carriage of CMV infection along with the matching HLA type.

What the work shows at the level of the full study, not this receptor alone: Cumulative frequency of public TCR beta family members discriminated carriers of CMV infection plus the relevant HLA type in this cohort and an independent roughly 350-donor cohort. The ex vivo response was dominated by HLA-C-restricted CMV-specific TCR beta clonotypes, which also provided the single most frequent clonotype in two of eight donors.

TCRdb records Illumina HiSeq 1500 as the sequencer. The raw public data were reprocessed by TCRdb itself: fastp quality trimming at Q25, MiXCR clonotype calling, in-frame beta chains only. Each entry merges the rows of one CDR3 protein and shows their most common DNA and genes. This sample gives around 130,000 distinct CDR3 sequences in total; 20% to 30% of them show up just once. The ten largest clonotypes hold 34% of the sample. CDR1 and CDR2 were assigned from the germline V gene (reference sequence) as LNHDA and SQIVND. V lost 8 bases and J lost 1 base, and the count of bases not matched to a germline gene is 3. The CDR3 spans 14 residues, from the cysteine through the phenylalanine. Of all the DNA, just the CDR3 is kept, 42 bases in frame from base 1. Notes on this clonotype: The antigen it binds to is not known. Qualities for individual bases were not recorded, and no much larger clone is one base off.

This TCR was recovered from a human donor in good health (CMV status not recorded). Some clones in this sample may be carry-over from other donors' samples. The source material was PBMCs, sequenced either directly or after in vitro stimulation (not recorded which). The rearranged chain carries TRBV19 and TRBJ2-3, with 10 junctional bases fitting TRBD2. The CDR3 region: CASGLAERTDTQYF. The DNA sequence is as follows: TGTGCCAGTGGACTAGCGGAACGCACAGATACGCAGTATTTT.